The T cell receptor (beta chain) described here comes from a study of blood T cell repertoires in COVID-19. This clone was counted between two and nine times. The CDR3 totals 14 residues. Germline lookup yields CDR1 SGDLS and CDR2 YYNGEE. Trimming pared 5 bases from V and 2 bases from J, leaving 12 bases between. Under the authors' procedure: Reference gene primer amplification gave estimated nucleated cell counts. The data were produced by immunoSEQ multiplex PCR, yet TCRdb's version contains in-frame clones alone and is incomplete. V, J and clone size were drawn from that table, and D and trimming were deduced from the DNA. The data contain 200,000 to 300,000 clones, roughly 80% of them singletons.

Material: peripheral blood. The V gene is TRBV9, the J gene TRBJ2-3; tentative D call: TRBD2 (6 bases). The receptor was derived from a woman aged 55-69 years with active or convalescent COVID-19. CDR3 DNA: TGTGCCAGCAGTAGACTAGGACCCACAGATACGCAGTATTTT. As protein: CASSRLGPTDTQYF.